The 5 T cell receptor beta chains reported below all come from one sample, sequenced in a study of radiotherapy plus CTLA-4 blockade in lung cancer. Measured with immunoSEQ multiplex PCR; TCRdb has only the in-frame clones, and not every one. The sample holds fewer than 65,000 clones, roughly 77% seen once. This specimen consisted of peripheral blood, obtained from a patient treated with radiotherapy plus ipilimumab. These TCRs come from a human donor with non-small cell lung cancer whose response to radiotherapy plus ipilimumab could not be evaluated.

The genes are TRBV4-3 and TRBJ2-1, with D perhaps matching TRBD2 (6 bases). The CDR3 is 16 residues long. V gave up 1 base and J gave up 6 bases, with 16 bases separating them. Germline lookup yields CDR1 LGHNA and CDR2 YSLEER. The CDR3 sequence: CASSQGRSGTGNEQFF. For the CDR3, the DNA is TGCGCCAGCAGCCAAGGGAGATCCGGGACTGGCAATGAGCAGTTCTTC.

This clone appeared a few times. J is TRBJ2-7 and V is TRBV11-2; D might be TRBD1 (6 bases). Germline CDR1 SGHAT, CDR2 FQNNGV. Trimming left V 5 bases short and J 4 bases short, with 12 bases between. The CDR3 totals 13 residues. DNA of the CDR3: TGTGCCAGCAGCGACGGACAGAGATACGAGCAGTACTTC. It translates to CASSDGQRYEQYF. The variable domain in full, completed from reference TRBV11-2 and TRBJ2-7, reads EAGVAQSPRYKIIEKRQSVAFWCNPISGHATLYWYQQILGQGPKLLIQFQNNGVVDDSQLPKDRFSAERLKGVDSTLKIQPAKLEDSAVYLCASSDGQRYEQYFGPGTRLTVT.

The V and J genes are TRBV7-2 and TRBJ1-3; 7 nucleotides line up with TRBD1. Germline V gene sequence: CDR1 SGHTA, CDR2 FQGNSA. With 8 bases clipped from V and 4 bases from J, the junction kept 5 bases outside the gene matches. This CDR3 is 13 amino acids long. DNA of the CDR3: TGTGCCAGCGGCAAGGGGGCGGGAAACACCATATATTTT. Its translation: CASGKGAGNTIYF.

This chain uses TRBV27 with TRBJ2-7; 8 nucleotides agree with TRBD1. This CDR3 comprises 16 residues. V dropped 5 bases and J dropped 0; count of bases not matched to a gene: 9. Germline CDR1 MNHEY, CDR2 SMNVEV (reference sequence). Written as DNA, the CDR3 is TGTGCCAGCAGTCCGACGGGACAGGTCCACTCCTACGAGCAGTACTTC. This gives the protein CASSPTGQVHSYEQYF.

The chain links TRBV11-1 to TRBJ1-2; 7 positions match TRBD1. Germline trimming cut 3 bases from V and 4 bases from J; bases unmatched to any gene: 2. Germline V lookup: CDR1 SGHAT, CDR2 FQDESV (reference sequence). The CDR3 has 13 amino acids. The CDR3 region is CASSFRDSYGYTF. The DNA for the CDR3 is TGTGCCAGCAGCTTCCGGGACAGCTATGGCTACACCTTC.